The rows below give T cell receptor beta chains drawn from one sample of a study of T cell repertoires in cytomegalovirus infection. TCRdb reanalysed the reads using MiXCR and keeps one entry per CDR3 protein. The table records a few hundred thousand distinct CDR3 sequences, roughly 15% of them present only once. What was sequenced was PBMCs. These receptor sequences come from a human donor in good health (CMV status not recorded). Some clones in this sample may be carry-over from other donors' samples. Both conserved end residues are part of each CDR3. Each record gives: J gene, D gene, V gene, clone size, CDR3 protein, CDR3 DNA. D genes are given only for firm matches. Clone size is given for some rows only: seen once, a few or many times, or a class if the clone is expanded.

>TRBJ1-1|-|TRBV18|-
CASSPNTLTEAFF
TGTGCCAGCTCACCAAACACCTTGACTGAAGCTTTCTTT
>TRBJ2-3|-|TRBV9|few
CASSAETVPVRSTQYF
TGTGCCAGCAGCGCAGAGACTGTCCCGGTGAGAAGTACGCAGTATTTT
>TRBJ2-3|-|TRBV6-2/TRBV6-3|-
CASRRDAAGDTQYF
TGTGCCAGCAGGAGGGACGCCGCGGGGGATACGCAGTATTTT
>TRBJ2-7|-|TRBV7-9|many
CASSFEGFHEQYF
TGTGCCAGCAGCTTCGAGGGATTCCACGAGCAGTACTTC
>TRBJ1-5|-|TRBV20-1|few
CSARGVNGNQPQHF
TGCAGTGCTAGAGGGGTGAATGGCAATCAGCCCCAGCATTTT
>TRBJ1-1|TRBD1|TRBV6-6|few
CASSPRQGQNTEAFF
TGTGCCAGCAGTCCACGACAGGGCCAGAACACTGAAGCTTTCTTT
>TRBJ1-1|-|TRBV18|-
CASSLTLDTEAFF
TGTGCCAGCTCACTTACCTTGGACACTGAAGCTTTCTTT
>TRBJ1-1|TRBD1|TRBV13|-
CASSDDRAGEAFF
TGTGCCAGCAGCGACGACAGGGCTGGTGAAGCTTTCTTT
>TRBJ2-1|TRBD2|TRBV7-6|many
CASSLLLAGYEQFF
TGTGCCAGCAGCTTATTGTTAGCGGGGTATGAGCAGTTCTTC
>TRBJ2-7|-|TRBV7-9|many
CASSPPNSGLYEQYF
TGTGCCAGCAGCCCTCCGAACAGCGGACTCTACGAGCAGTACTTC
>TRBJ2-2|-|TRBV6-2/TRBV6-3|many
CASSPQDQWELFF
TGTGCCAGCAGTCCACAGGACCAGTGGGAGCTGTTTTTT
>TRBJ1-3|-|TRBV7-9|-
CASTGTPSGKTIYF
TGTGCCAGCACCGGGACACCTTCTGGAAAGACCATATATTTT
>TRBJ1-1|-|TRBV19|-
CASIPPNQNTEAFF
TGTGCCAGTATCCCCCCCAATCAGAACACTGAAGCTTTCTTT
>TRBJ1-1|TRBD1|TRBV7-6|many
CASSSNLRQGLNTEAFF
TGTGCCAGCAGCTCAAACCTGCGACAGGGCCTGAACACTGAAGCTTTCTTT
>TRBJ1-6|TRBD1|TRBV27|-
CASGPSGTGLAPLHF
TGTGCCAGCGGGCCGTCCGGGACAGGGTTGGCACCCCTCCACTTT
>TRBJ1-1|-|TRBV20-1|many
CSAPRGDTEAFF
TGCAGTGCCCCCCGAGGGGACACTGAAGCTTTCTTT
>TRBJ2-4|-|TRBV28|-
CASSGPGQGGTNIQYF
TGTGCCAGCAGTGGCCCTGGGCAGGGGGGGACAAACATTCAGTACTTC
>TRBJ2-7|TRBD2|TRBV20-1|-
CSARWWREVSYEQYF
TGCAGTGCTAGATGGTGGCGGGAGGTCTCCTACGAGCAGTACTTC
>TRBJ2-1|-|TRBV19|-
CASKRGTPRDEQFF
TGTGCCAGTAAGAGGGGGACGCCGCGCGATGAGCAGTTCTTC
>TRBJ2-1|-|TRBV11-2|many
CASSLGSGDSDSYNEQFF
TGTGCCAGCAGCTTAGGAAGCGGAGACTCCGACTCCTACAATGAGCAGTTCTTC
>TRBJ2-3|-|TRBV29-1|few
CSVLPFDSTDTQYF
TGCAGCGTTCTACCGTTCGACAGCACAGATACGCAGTATTTT
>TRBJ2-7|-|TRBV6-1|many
CAIRRFPHEQYF
TGTGCCATCCGGCGGTTTCCCCACGAGCAGTACTTC
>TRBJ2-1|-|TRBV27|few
CASSLSRGGGSYNEQFF
TGTGCCAGCAGTTTATCGCGCGGGGGCGGCTCCTACAATGAGCAGTTCTTC